A selection of T cell receptor beta chains follows, all from one sample in a study of blood T cell repertoires in COVID-19. Profiled with immunoSEQ multiplex PCR; TCRdb holds only in-frame clones, not every one. Here the sample spans 450,000 or so clones, 89% being singletons. Sample: peripheral blood. The receptors stem from a man aged 18 to 29 with COVID-19, enrolled during active disease. Both conserved end residues are part of each CDR3. Fields, in order: clone size, V gene, J gene, D gene, CDR3 DNA, CDR3 protein. A D gene is named only where the DNA matches it firmly. Clone size appears in some rows only: once, few, many, or a class for an expanded clone.

size: .; V: TRBV19; J: TRBJ1-6; D: .; DNA: TGTGCCTCTCGCGCCACCTATAATTCACCCCTCCACTTT; CDR3: CASRATYNSPLHF
size: .; V: TRBV14; J: TRBJ2-1; D: TRBD2; DNA: TGTGCCAGCAGCCCTAGCGGGGGCAGCTACAATGAGCAGTTCTTC; CDR3: CASSPSGGSYNEQFF
size: .; V: TRBV19; J: TRBJ1-5; D: TRBD1; DNA: TGTGCCAGTACCCCGGGACAGGGTAGCAATCAGCCCCAGCATTTT; CDR3: CASTPGQGSNQPQHF
size: .; V: TRBV5-1; J: TRBJ2-7; D: TRBD2; DNA: TGCGCCAGCAGCCTCCTAGCGGGGAGCTCCTACGAGCAGTACTTC; CDR3: CASSLLAGSSYEQYF
size: .; V: TRBV2; J: TRBJ2-2; D: TRBD2; DNA: TGTGCCAGCAGTCAAAGCGGGGCACAAGGCGGGGGGACCGGGGAGCTGTTTTTT; CDR3: CASSQSGAQGGGTGELFF
size: .; V: TRBV7-8; J: TRBJ1-5; D: TRBD1; DNA: TGTGCCAGCAGCTTAGCTGCTACAGGGGGTAAGCAGCCCCAGCATTTT; CDR3: CASSLAATGGKQPQHF
size: once; V: TRBV5-1; J: TRBJ2-1; D: .; DNA: TGCGCCAGCAGCCCCACGGTTGGTCTTGAGCAGTTCTTC; CDR3: CASSPTVGLEQFF
size: many; V: TRBV6-5; J: TRBJ1-2; D: .; DNA: TGTGCCACAACAAGGACACGCTATGGCTACACCTTC; CDR3: CATTRTRYGYTF
size: once; V: TRBV5-4; J: TRBJ2-1; D: .; DNA: TGTGCCAGCAGCCCTGGACTATCGTACAATGAGCAGTTCTTC; CDR3: CASSPGLSYNEQFF
size: .; V: TRBV6-5; J: TRBJ2-3; D: TRBD1; DNA: TGTGCCAGCAGTGACTCGAGACAGGGGCGAGATACGCAGTATTTT; CDR3: CASSDSRQGRDTQYF
size: .; V: TRBV4-1; J: TRBJ2-3; D: TRBD2; DNA: TGCGCCAGCAGCTTGGGGGGGGGCACAGATACGCAGTATTTT; CDR3: CASSLGGGTDTQYF
size: .; V: TRBV19; J: TRBJ2-7; D: TRBD2; DNA: TGTGCCAGTAGTTATGGGCTAGCGGGATCCTACGAGCAGTACTTC; CDR3: CASSYGLAGSYEQYF
size: .; V: TRBV7-8; J: TRBJ2-2; D: .; DNA: TGTGCCAGCAGCATACTAGTCGGTACCGGGGAGCTGTTTTTT; CDR3: CASSILVGTGELFF
size: once; V: TRBV21-1; J: TRBJ1-1; D: .; DNA: TGTGCCAGCAGCATGGGGGGAGGAACTGAAGCTTTCTTT; CDR3: CASSMGGGTEAFF
size: once; V: TRBV11-2; J: TRBJ1-1; D: .; DNA: TGTGCCAGCAGGTTGGGTGGAGACACTGAAGCTTTCTTT; CDR3: CASRLGGDTEAFF
size: once; V: TRBV5-1; J: TRBJ2-1; D: TRBD1; DNA: TGCGCCAGCAGCTCCTGGACAGGGGGATACAATGAGCAGTTCTTC; CDR3: CASSSWTGGYNEQFF
size: .; V: TRBV30; J: TRBJ1-1; D: .; DNA: TGTGCCTGGAGTTTTTCCGTCCGCCCGACAGGTACTGAAGCTTTCTTT; CDR3: CAWSFSVRPTGTEAFF
size: .; V: TRBV7-9; J: TRBJ2-1; D: .; DNA: TGTGCCAGCAGCTTTTTACTCAATGAGCAGTTCTTC; CDR3: CASSFLLNEQFF
size: .; V: TRBV18; J: TRBJ2-7; D: .; DNA: TGTGCCAGCTCACCAACGGAGGGGGAGCAGTACTTC; CDR3: CASSPTEGEQYF
size: .; V: TRBV12-3/TRBV12-4; J: TRBJ1-5; D: .; DNA: TGTGCCAGCACCACAGGGAGGGTACAGCCCCAGCATTTT; CDR3: CASTTGRVQPQHF